This T cell receptor beta chain appears in the sequencing data of a study of cytomegalovirus exposure and HLA in healthy donors. Background on the study: The study's early data release held roughly 90 million unique TCRs from HLA-typed donors.

Findings of the study overall: Previous analysis showed most TCR beta V segments were productive about 90% or about 30% of the time. Listed as cytomegalovirus-associated were over 150 TCR beta chains.

CDR3 size: 15 residues. Trimming cost V 1 base and J 4 bases; bases outside gene matches: 5. Germline-derived CDR1 and CDR2 are KGHSH and LQKENI. PCR involved 60 Vbeta and 13 Jbeta primers. TCRdb keeps only in-frame clones here, not all; method: immunoSEQ multiplex PCR. The sample shows around 130,000 clones, around three quarters of them seen only once. Remarks on this clone: Antigen specificity is unknown.

The chain links TRBV18 to TRBJ2-5; the match to TRBD1 covers 8 bases. This receptor was identified in a man between 18 and 29 years old in good health and CMV-seronegative. The sample was PBMCs. CDR3 amino acids: CASSPRTGLVETQYF. The CDR3 bases are TGTGCCAGCTCACCACGGACAGGGTTGGTAGAGACCCAGTACTTC.